This T cell receptor beta chain came from a study of T cell responses to AZD1222 COVID-19 vaccine. Study-wide background: Analysis merged second doses at about 4 or about 12 weeks.

CDR3 length: 13 amino acids. V lost 8 bases and J 9 bases, leaving 14 bases between the germline ends. Study-wide points: There were mostly white British donors and more females than males, and clonal diversity was possibly underestimated. The study found Spike-specific TCR breadth and depth rose after two AZD1222 doses. Reports indicate that nearly half of spike-specific TCRs are directed at unmutated variant regions.

Notes on this clone: The target antigen is unknown.

Produced via immunoSEQ multiplex PCR; TCRdb's table is partial and in-frame only. The sample consists of about 120,000 clones, 85% to 90% of them appearing once. V is TRBV12-3 or TRBV12-4 and J is TRBJ1-6; D not certain. This TCR was sampled from an adult in good health. This sample comprised peripheral blood, obtained on day 0 of AZD1222 vaccination. This chain's CDR3 is CASRGLESSPLHF. The CDR3, as DNA: TGTGCCAGCCGTGGGTTAGAGAGTTCACCCCTCCACTTT.